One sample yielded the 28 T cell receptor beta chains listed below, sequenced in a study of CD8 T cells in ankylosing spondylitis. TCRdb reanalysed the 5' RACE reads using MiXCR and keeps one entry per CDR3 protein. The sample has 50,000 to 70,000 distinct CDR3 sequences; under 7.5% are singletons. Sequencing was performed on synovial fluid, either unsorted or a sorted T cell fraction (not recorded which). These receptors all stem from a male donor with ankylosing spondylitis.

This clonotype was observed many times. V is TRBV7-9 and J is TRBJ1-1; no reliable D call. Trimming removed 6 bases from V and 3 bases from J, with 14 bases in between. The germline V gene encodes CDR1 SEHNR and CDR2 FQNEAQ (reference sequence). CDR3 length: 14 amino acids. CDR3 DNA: TGTGCCAGCAGGCGAATCGGTCTGGACACTGAAGCTTTCTTT. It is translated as CASRRIGLDTEAFF.

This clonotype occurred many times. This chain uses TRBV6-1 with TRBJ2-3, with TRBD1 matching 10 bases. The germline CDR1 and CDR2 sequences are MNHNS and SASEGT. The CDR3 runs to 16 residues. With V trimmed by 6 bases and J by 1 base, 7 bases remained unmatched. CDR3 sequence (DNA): TGTGCCAGCAGCAGGGGAGGGACAGGGGGCACAGATACGCAGTATTTT. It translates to CASSRGGTGGTDTQYF.

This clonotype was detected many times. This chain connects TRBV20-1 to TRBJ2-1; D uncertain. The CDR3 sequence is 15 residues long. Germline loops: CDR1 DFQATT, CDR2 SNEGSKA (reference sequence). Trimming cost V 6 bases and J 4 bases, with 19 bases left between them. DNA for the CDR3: TGCAGTGCCGATTCTAGGTGGGAATCATACAATGAGCAGTTCTTC. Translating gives CSADSRWESYNEQFF.

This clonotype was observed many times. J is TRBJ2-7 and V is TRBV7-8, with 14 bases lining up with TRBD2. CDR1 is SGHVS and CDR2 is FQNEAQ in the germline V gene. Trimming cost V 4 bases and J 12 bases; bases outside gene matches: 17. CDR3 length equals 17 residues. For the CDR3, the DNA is TGTGCCAGCAGCTCTTCCGCTTACTCGGGACTAGCGGGAGTGTGGTACTTC. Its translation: CASSSSAYSGLAGVWYF.

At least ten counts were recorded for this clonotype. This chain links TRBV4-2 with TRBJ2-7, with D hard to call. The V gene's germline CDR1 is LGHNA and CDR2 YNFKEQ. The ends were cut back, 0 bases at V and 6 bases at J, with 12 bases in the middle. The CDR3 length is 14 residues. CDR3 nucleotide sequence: TGTGCCAGCAGCCAAGATGAGTGGGGTGGCGAGCAGTACTTC. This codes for CASSQDEWGGEQYF.

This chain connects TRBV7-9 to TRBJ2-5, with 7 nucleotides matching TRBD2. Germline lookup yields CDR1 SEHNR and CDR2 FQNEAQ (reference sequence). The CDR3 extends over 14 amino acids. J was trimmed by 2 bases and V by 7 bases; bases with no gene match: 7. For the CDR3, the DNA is TGTGCCAGCAACGGGGCGCGGGGGCAAGAGACCCAGTACTTC. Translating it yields CASNGARGQETQYF.

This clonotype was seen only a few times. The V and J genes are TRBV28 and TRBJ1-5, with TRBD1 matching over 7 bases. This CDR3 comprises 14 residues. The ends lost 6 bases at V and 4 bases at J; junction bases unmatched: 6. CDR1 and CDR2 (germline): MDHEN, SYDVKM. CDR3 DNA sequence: TGTGCCAGCAGGACAGGGTTCGGGAATCAGCCCCAGCATTTT. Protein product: CASRTGFGNQPQHF.

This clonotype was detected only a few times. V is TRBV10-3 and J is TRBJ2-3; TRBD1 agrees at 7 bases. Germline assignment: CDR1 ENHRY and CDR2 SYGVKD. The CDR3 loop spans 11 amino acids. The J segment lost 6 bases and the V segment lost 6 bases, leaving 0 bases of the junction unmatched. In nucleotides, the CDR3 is TGTGCCATCAGACAGGGGGATACGCAGTATTTT. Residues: CAIRQGDTQYF.

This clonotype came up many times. This CDR3 is CASSPGLARSGELFF. CDR3 DNA sequence: TGTGCCAGCAGCCCTGGACTAGCTCGGTCCGGGGAGCTGTTTTTT. The chain is built from TRBV7-2 and TRBJ2-2, with TRBD2 matching over 8 bases. Germline V gives CDR1 SGHTA, CDR2 FQGNSA. V lost 5 bases and J lost 6; bases outside the gene matches: 8. The CDR3 length is 15 residues.

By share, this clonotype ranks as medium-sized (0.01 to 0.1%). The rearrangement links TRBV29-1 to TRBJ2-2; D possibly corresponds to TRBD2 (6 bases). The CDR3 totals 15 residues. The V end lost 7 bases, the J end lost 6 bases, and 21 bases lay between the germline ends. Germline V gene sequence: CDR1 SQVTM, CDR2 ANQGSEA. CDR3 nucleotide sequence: TGCAGCGCCAAGGCCCCGGGGGAGCTTGCCGGGGAGCTGTTTTTT. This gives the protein CSAKAPGELAGELFF.

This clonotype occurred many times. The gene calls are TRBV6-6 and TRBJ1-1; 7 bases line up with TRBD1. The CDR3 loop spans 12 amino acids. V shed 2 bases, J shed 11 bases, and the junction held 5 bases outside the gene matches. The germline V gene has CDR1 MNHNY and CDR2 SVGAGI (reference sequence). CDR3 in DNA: TGTGCCAGCAGTTACACAACAGGGGACGCTTTCTTT. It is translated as CASSYTTGDAFF.

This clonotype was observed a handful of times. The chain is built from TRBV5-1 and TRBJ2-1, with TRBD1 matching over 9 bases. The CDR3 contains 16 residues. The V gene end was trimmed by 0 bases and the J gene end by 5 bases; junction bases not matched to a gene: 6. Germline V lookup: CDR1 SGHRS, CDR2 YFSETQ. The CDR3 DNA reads TGCGCCAGCAGCTTGGAAAGGACAGGGGTTGACAATGAGCAGTTCTTC. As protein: CASSLERTGVDNEQFF.

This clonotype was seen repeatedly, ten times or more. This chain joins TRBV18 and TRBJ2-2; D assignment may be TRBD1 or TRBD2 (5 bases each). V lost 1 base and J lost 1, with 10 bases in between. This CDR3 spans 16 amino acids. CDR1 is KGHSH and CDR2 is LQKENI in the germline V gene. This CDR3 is CASSPRGSRNTGELFF. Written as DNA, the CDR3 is TGTGCCAGCTCACCACGGGGGAGCCGGAACACCGGGGAGCTGTTTTTT.

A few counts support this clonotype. The CDR3 spells CASNSYMNTEAFF. For the CDR3, the DNA is TGTGCCAGCAACAGCTACATGAACACTGAAGCTTTCTTT. J is TRBJ1-1 and V is TRBV2; no clear D. The V end was cut by 7 bases, the J end by 0 bases, with 9 bases between. This CDR3 is 13 amino acids long. CDR1 and CDR2 (germline): SNHLY, FYNNEI.

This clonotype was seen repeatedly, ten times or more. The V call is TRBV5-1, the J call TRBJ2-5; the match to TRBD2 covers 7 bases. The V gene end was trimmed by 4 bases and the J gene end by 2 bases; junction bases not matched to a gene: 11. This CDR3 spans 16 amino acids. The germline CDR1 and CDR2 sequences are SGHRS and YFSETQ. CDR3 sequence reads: CASSRLSGILQETQYF. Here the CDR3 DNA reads TGCGCCAGCAGCCGTTTAAGCGGGATACTACAAGAGACCCAGTACTTC.

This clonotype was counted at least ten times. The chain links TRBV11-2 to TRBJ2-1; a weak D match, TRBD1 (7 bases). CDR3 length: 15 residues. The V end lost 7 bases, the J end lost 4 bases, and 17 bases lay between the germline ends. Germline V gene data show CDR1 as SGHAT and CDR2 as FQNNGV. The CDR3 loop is CASNMGGQIYNEQFF. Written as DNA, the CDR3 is TGTGCCAGCAACATGGGGGGACAGATATACAATGAGCAGTTCTTC.

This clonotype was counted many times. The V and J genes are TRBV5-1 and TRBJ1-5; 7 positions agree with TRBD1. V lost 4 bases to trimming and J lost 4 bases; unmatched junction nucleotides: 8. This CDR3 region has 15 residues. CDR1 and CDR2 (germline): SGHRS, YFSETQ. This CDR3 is CASSPTTGTNQPQHF. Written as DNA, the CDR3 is TGCGCCAGCAGCCCTACGACAGGGACAAATCAGCCCCAGCATTTT.

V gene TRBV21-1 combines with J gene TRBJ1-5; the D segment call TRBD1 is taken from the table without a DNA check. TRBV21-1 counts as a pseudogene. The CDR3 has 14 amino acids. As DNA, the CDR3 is TGTGCCCCCTGGACAGTCTCGCTCAATCAGCCCCAGCATTTT. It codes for CAPWTVSLNQPQHF.

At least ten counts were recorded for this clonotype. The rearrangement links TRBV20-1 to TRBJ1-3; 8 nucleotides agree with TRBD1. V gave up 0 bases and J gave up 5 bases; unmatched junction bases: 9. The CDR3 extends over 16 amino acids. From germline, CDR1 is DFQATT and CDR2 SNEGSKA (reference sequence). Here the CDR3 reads CSARDLGRGPRNTIYF. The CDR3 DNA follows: TGCAGTGCTAGAGATCTCGGCAGGGGGCCGAGAAACACCATATATTTT.

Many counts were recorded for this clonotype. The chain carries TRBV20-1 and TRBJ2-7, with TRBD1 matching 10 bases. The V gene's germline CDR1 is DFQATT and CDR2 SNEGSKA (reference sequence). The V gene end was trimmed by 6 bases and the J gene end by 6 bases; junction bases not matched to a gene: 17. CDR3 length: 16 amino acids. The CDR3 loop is CSAPPAGQGFTSEQYF. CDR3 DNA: TGCAGTGCCCCGCCGGCGGGACAGGGGTTTACAAGCGAGCAGTACTTC.

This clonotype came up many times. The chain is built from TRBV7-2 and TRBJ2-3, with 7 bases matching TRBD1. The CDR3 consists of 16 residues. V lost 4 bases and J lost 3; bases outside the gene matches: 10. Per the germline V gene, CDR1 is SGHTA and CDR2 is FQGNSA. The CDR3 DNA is TGTGCCAGCAGCTCCCGCCTGACAGGGAATACAGATACGCAGTATTTT. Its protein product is CASSSRLTGNTDTQYF.

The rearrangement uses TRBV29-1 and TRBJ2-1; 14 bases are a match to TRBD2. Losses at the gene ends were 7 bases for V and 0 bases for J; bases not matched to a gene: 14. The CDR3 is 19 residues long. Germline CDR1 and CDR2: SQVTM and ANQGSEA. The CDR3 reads CSAKARTSGRISSYNEQFF. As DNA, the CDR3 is TGCAGCGCAAAAGCTCGGACTAGCGGGAGGATAAGCTCCTACAATGAGCAGTTCTTC.

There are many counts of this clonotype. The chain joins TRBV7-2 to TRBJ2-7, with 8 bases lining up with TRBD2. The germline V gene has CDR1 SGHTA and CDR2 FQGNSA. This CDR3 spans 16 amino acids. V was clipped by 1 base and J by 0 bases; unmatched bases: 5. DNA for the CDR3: TGTGCCAGCAGCTTAGTAGGGCGGGGGGACTCCTACGAGCAGTACTTC. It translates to CASSLVGRGDSYEQYF. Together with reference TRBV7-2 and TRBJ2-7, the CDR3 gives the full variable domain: GAGVSQSPSNKVTEKGKDVELRCDPISGHTALYWYRQSLGQGLEFLIYFQGNSAPDKSGLPSDRFSAERTGGSVSTLTIQRTQQEDSAVYLCASSLVGRGDSYEQYFGPGTRLTVT.

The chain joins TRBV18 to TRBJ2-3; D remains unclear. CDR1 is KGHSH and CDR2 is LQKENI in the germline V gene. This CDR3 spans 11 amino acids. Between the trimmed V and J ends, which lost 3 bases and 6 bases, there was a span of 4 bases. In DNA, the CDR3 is TGTGCCAGCTCACCCTGGGATACGCAGTATTTT. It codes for CASSPWDTQYF.

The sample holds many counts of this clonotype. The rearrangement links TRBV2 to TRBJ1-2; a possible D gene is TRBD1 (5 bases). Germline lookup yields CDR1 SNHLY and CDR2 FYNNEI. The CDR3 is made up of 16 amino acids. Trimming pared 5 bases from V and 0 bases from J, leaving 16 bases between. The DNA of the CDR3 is TGTGCCAGCAGTCTGACCGCTGGGACCGCTAACTATGGCTACACCTTC. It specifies CASSLTAGTANYGYTF.

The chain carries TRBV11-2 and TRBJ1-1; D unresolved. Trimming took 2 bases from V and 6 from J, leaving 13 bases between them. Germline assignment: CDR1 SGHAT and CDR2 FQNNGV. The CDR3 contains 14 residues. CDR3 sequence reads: CASSLRMNAAEAFF. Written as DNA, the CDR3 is TGTGCCAGCAGCTTAAGAATGAATGCGGCTGAAGCTTTCTTT.

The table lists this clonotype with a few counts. CDR3 nucleotides: TGCAGTGCCAGACAGGGATTAGGGGATAATTCACCCCTCCACTTT. Translated: CSARQGLGDNSPLHF. The rearrangement joins TRBV20-1 to TRBJ1-6; 7 bases line up with TRBD1. CDR3 size: 15 residues. Germline assignment: CDR1 DFQATT and CDR2 SNEGSKA (reference sequence). The junction had 10 bases not matched to a gene; V was cut back by 6 bases and J by 5 bases.

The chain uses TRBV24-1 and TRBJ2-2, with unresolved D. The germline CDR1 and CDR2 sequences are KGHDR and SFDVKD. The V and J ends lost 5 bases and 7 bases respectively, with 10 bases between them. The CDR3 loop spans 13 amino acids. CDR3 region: CATSASWGGELFF. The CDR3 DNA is TGTGCCACCAGTGCAAGCTGGGGCGGGGAGCTGTTTTTT.